Shown below are 10 T cell receptor beta chains from a single sample sequenced in a study of blood T cell repertoires in COVID-19. Measured with immunoSEQ multiplex PCR; TCRdb has only the in-frame clones, and not every one. Among 130,000 to 150,000 clones, roughly 80% were seen once, and the ten largest hold approximately 9.5%. Sequencing was performed on peripheral blood. These receptors were obtained from a woman older than 75 in a cohort sampled during active or convalescent COVID-19.

The J gene is TRBJ1-1, the V gene TRBV4-1; D is ambiguous. In germline, CDR1 is MGHRA, CDR2 YSYEKL. V dropped 4 bases and J dropped 1 base, with 7 bases sitting between them. The CDR3 has 13 amino acids. The CDR3: CASSLAGNTEAFF. CDR3 in DNA: TGCGCCAGCAGCCTAGCGGGGAACACTGAAGCTTTCTTT.

The chain recombines TRBV13 with TRBJ1-1, with unresolved D. Per germline, CDR1 PRHDT and CDR2 FYEKMQ (reference sequence). The V gene lost 3 bases and the J gene lost 1 base, with 6 bases spanning the gap. This CDR3 region has 13 residues. The CDR3 DNA follows: TGTGCCAGCAGCTTCACATGGAACACTGAAGCTTTCTTT. Residues: CASSFTWNTEAFF.

The chain links TRBV28 to TRBJ1-5; tentative D call: TRBD1 (6 bases). Germline V gene data show CDR1 as MDHEN and CDR2 as SYDVKM. This CDR3 has 15 residues. The V and J ends lost 6 bases and 2 bases respectively, with 14 bases between them. CDR3 nucleotides: TGTGCCAGCAGGTCGGGGGGCTTCGGCAATCAGCCCCAGCATTTT. Translation: CASRSGGFGNQPQHF.

The sample holds one count of this clone. J is TRBJ2-3 and V is TRBV18; TRBD1 aligns across 9 bases. Trimming took 0 bases from V and 5 from J; bases not matched to a gene: 3. The germline V gene encodes CDR1 KGHSH and CDR2 LQKENI. The CDR3 contains 15 residues. The CDR3 loop is CASSPPNRGLDTQYF. CDR3 DNA sequence: TGTGCCAGCTCACCACCGAACAGGGGGCTAGATACGCAGTATTTT.

This chain uses TRBV10-3 with TRBJ1-4; the D gene is possibly TRBD1 (6 bases). Per the germline V gene, CDR1 is ENHRY and CDR2 is SYGVKD. CDR3 size: 16 residues. V was trimmed by 3 bases and J by 2 bases, leaving 13 bases between them. CDR3 sequence: CAISETTGVTNEKLFF. The CDR3 nucleotides are TGTGCCATCAGTGAAACGACAGGCGTGACTAATGAAAAACTGTTTTTT.

This rearrangement joins TRBV7-9 to TRBJ2-3, with no clear D. CDR1 and CDR2 (germline): SEHNR, FQNEAQ (reference sequence). V was trimmed by 6 bases and J by 3 bases, leaving 4 bases between them. The CDR3 loop spans 11 amino acids. The CDR3 DNA sequence: TGTGCCAGCAGTCAAACAGATACGCAGTATTTT. It is translated as CASSQTDTQYF.

This chain joins TRBV28 and TRBJ1-1, with D perhaps matching TRBD1 (5 bases). With 7 bases removed from V and 1 base from J, the gap between germline ends came to 10 bases. Germline V gene sequence: CDR1 MDHEN, CDR2 SYDVKM. CDR3 length equals 13 residues. CDR3 sequence (DNA): TGTGCCAGCACTGCCACAGGGAACACTGAAGCTTTCTTT. Protein product: CASTATGNTEAFF.

In its sample, this clone was seen once. The V call is TRBV11-2, the J call TRBJ2-3; 8 nucleotides line up with TRBD1. Unmatched junction bases numbered 11, after V lost 5 bases and J lost 4 bases. CDR3 length: 16 amino acids. Germline CDR1 SGHAT, CDR2 FQNNGV. The CDR3 region has the DNA TGTGCCAGCAGCAAGAGCCGACCAGGGGGCCCAGATACGCAGTATTTT. It codes for CASSKSRPGGPDTQYF. The full variable domain, completed using reference TRBV11-2 and TRBJ2-3, is EAGVAQSPRYKIIEKRQSVAFWCNPISGHATLYWYQQILGQGPKLLIQFQNNGVVDDSQLPKDRFSAERLKGVDSTLKIQPAKLEDSAVYLCASSKSRPGGPDTQYFGPGTRLTVL.

V gene TRBV21-1 combines with J gene TRBJ2-5; the D call of TRBD2 is as the table states it, not checked on the DNA. TRBV21-1 is a pseudogene segment. The CDR3 spans 13 residues. The CDR3 sequence: CASITREQETQYF. In DNA form, the CDR3 reads TGTGCCAGCATTACTAGGGAACAAGAGACCCAGTACTTC.

V and J are TRBV9 and TRBJ2-5; possible D gene TRBD2, 5 bases. The CDR3 extends over 14 amino acids. Trimming shortened V by 3 bases and J by 4 bases, and 13 bases separated the two germline ends. CDR1 and CDR2 (germline): SGDLS, YYNGEE. The CDR3: CASSEGLGRETQYF. The CDR3 coding sequence is TGTGCCAGCAGCGAGGGCCTTGGGAGAGAGACCCAGTACTTC.